This T cell receptor (beta chain) is drawn from a study of technical replicates of blood from a handful of donors. Only in-frame clones appear in the TCRdb table, and some are missing; sequencing was by immunoSEQ multiplex PCR. The sample has nearly 70,000 clones, about 90% seen once. The TCR sequence derives from a human donor in good health. What was sequenced was T cells isolated from PBMCs.

CDR3 bases: TGCGCCAGCAGCAGGGACAGTGGGGTCTACGAGCAGTACTTC. Translation gives CASSRDSGVYEQYF. V and J are TRBV5-1 and TRBJ2-7; 7 bases are shared with TRBD1. The CDR3 loop spans 14 amino acids. Trimming cost V 4 bases and J 3 bases; bases outside gene matches: 7. CDR1 is SGHRS, CDR2 YFSETQ, per germline.